These T cell receptor beta chains were read from a single sample in a study of cytomegalovirus exposure and HLA in healthy donors. Sequenced by immunoSEQ multiplex PCR; TCRdb stores in-frame clones only, minus some. The profile covers 75,000 to 90,000 clones, with roughly 79% appearing a single time and 22% taken by the ten largest. Sequenced sample: PBMCs. Source of these receptors: a woman aged 35 to 49 in good health and CMV-seropositive. Each CDR3 is given with its conserved first and last residue. The D gene is left open where the match is weak. A row's size may be missing; if present it is once, few, many or a size class.

d_call clone_size j_call v_call cdr3_aa cdr3_nt
NA NA TRBJ1-5 TRBV7-2 CASSWTDNQPQHF TGTGCCAGCAGTTGGACAGACAATCAGCCCCAGCATTTT
TRBD2 NA TRBJ2-2 TRBV6-4 CASSDSFTGRAGELFF TGTGCCAGCAGTGACTCATTTACCGGGAGGGCCGGGGAGCTGTTTTTT
NA NA TRBJ2-7 TRBV5-1 CASSLAPRFDEQYF TGCGCCAGCAGCTTAGCTCCACGGTTTGACGAGCAGTACTTC
TRBD1 NA TRBJ1-1 TRBV27 CASSLYSGQGIGEAFF TGTGCCAGCAGTTTATATTCGGGACAGGGGATAGGTGAAGCTTTCTTT
NA NA TRBJ2-2 TRBV10-2 CASKGQSVRELFF TGCGCCAGCAAGGGACAATCAGTCCGGGAGCTGTTTTTT
TRBD2 NA TRBJ2-2 TRBV5-8 CASSYVAGTNTGELFF TGTGCCAGCAGCTACGTAGCGGGGACGAACACCGGGGAGCTGTTTTTT
TRBD1 NA TRBJ2-1 TRBV6-5 CASSYGQGARNEQFF TGTGCCAGCAGTTACGGACAGGGGGCACGCAATGAGCAGTTCTTC
TRBD2 few TRBJ2-2 TRBV18 CASSPGRGLINTGELFF TGTGCCAGCTCACCCGGGAGGGGACTTATAAACACCGGGGAGCTGTTTTTT
NA NA TRBJ1-5 TRBV20-1 CSASREAQHF TGCAGTGCTAGTAGGGAGGCCCAGCATTTT
TRBD2 few TRBJ2-7 TRBV11-2 CASSRRGLAGPSEQYF TGTGCCAGCAGCCGCAGGGGACTAGCGGGACCAAGCGAGCAGTACTTC